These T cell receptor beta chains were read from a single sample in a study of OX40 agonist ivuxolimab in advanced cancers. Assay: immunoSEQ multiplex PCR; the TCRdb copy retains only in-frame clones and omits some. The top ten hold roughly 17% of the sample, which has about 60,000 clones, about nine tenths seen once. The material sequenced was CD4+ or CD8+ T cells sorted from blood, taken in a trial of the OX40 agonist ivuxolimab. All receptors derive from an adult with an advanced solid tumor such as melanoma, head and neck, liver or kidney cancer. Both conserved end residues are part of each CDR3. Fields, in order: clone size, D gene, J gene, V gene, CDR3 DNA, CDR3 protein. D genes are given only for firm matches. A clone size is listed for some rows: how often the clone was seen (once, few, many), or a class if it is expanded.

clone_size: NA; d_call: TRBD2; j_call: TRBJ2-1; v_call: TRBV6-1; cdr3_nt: TGTGCCAGCAGTGGACTAGCGGGGGCAAGCTCCTACAATGAGCAGTTCTTC; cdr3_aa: CASSGLAGASSYNEQFF
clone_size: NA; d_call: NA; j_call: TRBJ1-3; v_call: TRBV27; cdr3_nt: TGTGCCAGCAGATCCCACTCTGGAAACACCATATATTTT; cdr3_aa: CASRSHSGNTIYF
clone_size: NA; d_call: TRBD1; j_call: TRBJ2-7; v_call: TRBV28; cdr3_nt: TGTGCCAGCAGTTTAGCCGGGACAGGGGGCTACGAGCAGTACTTC; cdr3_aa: CASSLAGTGGYEQYF
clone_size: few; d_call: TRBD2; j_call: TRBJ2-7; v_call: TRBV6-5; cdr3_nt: TGTGCCAGCAGTTACGAAGCGGGAGGCTCCTACGAGCAGTACTTC; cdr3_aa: CASSYEAGGSYEQYF
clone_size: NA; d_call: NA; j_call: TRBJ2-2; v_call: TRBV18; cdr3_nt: TGTGCCAGCTCACCACCGACCCGCACCGGGGAGCTGTTTTTT; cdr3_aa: CASSPPTRTGELFF
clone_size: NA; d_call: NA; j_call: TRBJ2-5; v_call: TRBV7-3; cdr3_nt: TGTGCCAGCAGCCCCACCAGGGTACAAGAGACCCAGTACTTC; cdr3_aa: CASSPTRVQETQYF
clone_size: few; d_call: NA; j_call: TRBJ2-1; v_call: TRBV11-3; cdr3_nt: TGTGCCAGCAGCCCCCCAGGGACTTCCATGAATGAGCAGTTCTTC; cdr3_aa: CASSPPGTSMNEQFF
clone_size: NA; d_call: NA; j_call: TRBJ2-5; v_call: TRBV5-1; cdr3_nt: TGCGCCAGCAAGGAGTGGATGTCGGAGACCCAGTACTTC; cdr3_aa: CASKEWMSETQYF
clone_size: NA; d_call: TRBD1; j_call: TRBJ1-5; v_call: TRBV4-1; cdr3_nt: TGCGCCAGCAGCCAAGGCTGGACAGGGTCACAGCCCCAGCATTTT; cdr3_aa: CASSQGWTGSQPQHF
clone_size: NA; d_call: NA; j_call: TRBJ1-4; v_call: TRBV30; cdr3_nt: TGTGCCTGGAGGGGTCTGTTTAATGAAAAACTGTTTTTT; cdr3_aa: CAWRGLFNEKLFF
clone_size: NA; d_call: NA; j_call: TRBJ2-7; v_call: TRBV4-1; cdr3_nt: TGCGCCAGCAGCCAACCCTGGGCACTGCGGCGTTACGAGCAGTACTTC; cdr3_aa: CASSQPWALRRYEQYF
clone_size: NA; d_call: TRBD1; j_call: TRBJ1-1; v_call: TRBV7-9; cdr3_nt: TGTGCCAGCAGCCTCCTACGGACAGGGGGATGGGTTACTGAAGCTTTCTTT; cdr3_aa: CASSLLRTGGWVTEAFF
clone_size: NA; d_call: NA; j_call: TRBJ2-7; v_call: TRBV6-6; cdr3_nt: TGTGCCAGCAGTACCTCCTACGAGCAGTACTTC; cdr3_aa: CASSTSYEQYF
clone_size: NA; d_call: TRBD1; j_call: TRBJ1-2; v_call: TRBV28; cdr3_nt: TGTGCCAGCAGTACGGGACAGGGGGCTTTTGGCTACACCTTC; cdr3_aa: CASSTGQGAFGYTF
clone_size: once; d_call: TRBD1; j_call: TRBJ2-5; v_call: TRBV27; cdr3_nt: TGTGCCAGCAGCCACGGGACAGCGGAGCAGTACTTC; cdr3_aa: CASSHGTAEQYF
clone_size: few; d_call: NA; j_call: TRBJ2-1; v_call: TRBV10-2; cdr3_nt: TGCGCCAGCAGTGAGTCGGGGACTTACAATGAGCAGTTCTTC; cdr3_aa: CASSESGTYNEQFF
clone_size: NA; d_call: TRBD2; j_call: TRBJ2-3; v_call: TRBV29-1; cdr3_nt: TGCAGCGTTGAAGGAGGAGCGGGAGTACGTGCAGATACGCAGTATTTT; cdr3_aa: CSVEGGAGVRADTQYF
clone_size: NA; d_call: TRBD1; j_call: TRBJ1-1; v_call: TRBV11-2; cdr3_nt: TGTGCCAGCAGCTTAACAAGGGGGACAGGGGAAGCTTTCTTT; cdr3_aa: CASSLTRGTGEAFF
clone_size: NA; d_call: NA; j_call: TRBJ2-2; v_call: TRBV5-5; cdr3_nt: TGTGCCAGCAGCTCGACAGTGGGGAACACCGGGGAGCTGTTTTTT; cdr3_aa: CASSSTVGNTGELFF
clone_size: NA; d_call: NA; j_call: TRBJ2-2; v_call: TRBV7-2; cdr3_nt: TGTGCCAGCAGCTTGGGGGCCTGGGTCGGGGAGCTGTTTTTT; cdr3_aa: CASSLGAWVGELFF
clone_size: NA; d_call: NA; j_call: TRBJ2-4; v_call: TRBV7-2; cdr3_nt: TGTGCCAGCAGGACGGGACTCCAAAACATTCAGTACTTC; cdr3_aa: CASRTGLQNIQYF
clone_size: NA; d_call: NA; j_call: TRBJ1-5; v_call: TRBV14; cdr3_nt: TGTGCCAGCAGCCTTACCAGTGATCAGCCCCAGCATTTT; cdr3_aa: CASSLTSDQPQHF
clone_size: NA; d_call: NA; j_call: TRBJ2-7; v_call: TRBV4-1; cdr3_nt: TGCGCCAGCAGCCAAGAGAGGGTGGCGTCCTACGAGCAGTACTTC; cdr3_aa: CASSQERVASYEQYF
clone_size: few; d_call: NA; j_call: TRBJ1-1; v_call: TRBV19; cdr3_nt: TGTGCCAGTAGTATGCGGGGGCGGAACACTGAAGCTTTCTTT; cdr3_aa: CASSMRGRNTEAFF
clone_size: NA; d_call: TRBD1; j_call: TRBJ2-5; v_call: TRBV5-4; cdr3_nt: TGTGCCAGCAGCTTGGTGGGACAGGGGGCGAGTCAAGAGACCCAGTACTTC; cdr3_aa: CASSLVGQGASQETQYF
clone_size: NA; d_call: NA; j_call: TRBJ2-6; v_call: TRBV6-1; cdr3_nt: TGTGCCAGCCAGGTAGACTCTGGGGCCAACGTCCTGACTTTC; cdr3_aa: CASQVDSGANVLTF
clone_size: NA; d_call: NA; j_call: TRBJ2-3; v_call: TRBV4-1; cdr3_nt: TGCGCCAGCAGACCCGGCCACGGGGCCCAATCAGATACGCAGTATTTT; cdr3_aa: CASRPGHGAQSDTQYF
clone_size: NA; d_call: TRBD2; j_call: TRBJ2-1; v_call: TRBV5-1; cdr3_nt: TGCGCCAGCAGCGGTTCTAGCGGGAGGGCGAATGAGCAGTTCTTC; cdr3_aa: CASSGSSGRANEQFF
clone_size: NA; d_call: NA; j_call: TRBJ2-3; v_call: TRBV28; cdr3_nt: TGTGCCAGCAGTTTCTTCGGGGGACCTTACACAGATACGCAGTATTTT; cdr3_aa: CASSFFGGPYTDTQYF
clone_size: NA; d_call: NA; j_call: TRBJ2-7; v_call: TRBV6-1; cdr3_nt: TGTGCCAGCAGTGAAAGGGGGACCCCCTACGAGCAGTACTTC; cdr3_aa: CASSERGTPYEQYF
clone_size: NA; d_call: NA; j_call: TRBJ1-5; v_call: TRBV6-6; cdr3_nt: TGTGCCAGCAGTTACTACAGAAATCAGCCCCAGCATTTT; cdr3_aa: CASSYYRNQPQHF
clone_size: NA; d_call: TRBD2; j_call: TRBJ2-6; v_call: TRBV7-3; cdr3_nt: TGTGCCAGCACCGGGCGGGGGTGGACTGGGGCCAACGTCCTGACTTTC; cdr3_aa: CASTGRGWTGANVLTF
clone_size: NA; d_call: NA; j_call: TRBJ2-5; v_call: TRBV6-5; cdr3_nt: TGTGCCAGCAGTTACGGGGTATCGACCCAGTACTTC; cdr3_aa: CASSYGVSTQYF
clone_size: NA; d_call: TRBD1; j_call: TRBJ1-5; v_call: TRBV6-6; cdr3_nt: TGTGCCAGCAGACCGGGACAGGGGATTGGGAATCAGCCCCAGCATTTT; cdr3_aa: CASRPGQGIGNQPQHF
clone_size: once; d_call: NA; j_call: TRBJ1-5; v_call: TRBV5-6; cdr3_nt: TGTGCCAGCAGCCAAGGGACGGTGGGTAATCAGCCCCAGCATTTT; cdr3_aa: CASSQGTVGNQPQHF
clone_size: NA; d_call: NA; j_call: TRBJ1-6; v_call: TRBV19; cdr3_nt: TGTGCCAGTAGTATGGGAGGGGCGCATTCACCCCTCCACTTT; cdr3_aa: CASSMGGAHSPLHF
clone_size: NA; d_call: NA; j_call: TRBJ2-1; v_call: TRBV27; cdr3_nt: TGTGCCAGCAGTTTATCGGGGCAGGGGTCCTACAATGAGCAGTTCTTC; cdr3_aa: CASSLSGQGSYNEQFF
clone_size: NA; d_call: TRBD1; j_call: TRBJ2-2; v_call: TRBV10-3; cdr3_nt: TGTGCCGTCAGGGACAGAAACACCGGGGAGCTGTTTTTT; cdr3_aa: CAVRDRNTGELFF
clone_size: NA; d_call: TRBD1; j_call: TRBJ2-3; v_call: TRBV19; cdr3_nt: TGTGCCAGTAAGGACAGGCCTAGCACAGATACGCAGTATTTT; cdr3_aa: CASKDRPSTDTQYF
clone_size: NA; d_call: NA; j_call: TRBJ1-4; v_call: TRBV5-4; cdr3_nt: TGTGCCAGCAGCTTGGCCCTTGGTAGGAGTCCCGGAAAACTGTTTTTT; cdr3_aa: CASSLALGRSPGKLFF
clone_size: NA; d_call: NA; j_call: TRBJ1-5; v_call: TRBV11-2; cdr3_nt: TGTGCCAGCAGCCTAGCGGGGGGGCATCAGCCCCAGCATTTT; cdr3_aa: CASSLAGGHQPQHF
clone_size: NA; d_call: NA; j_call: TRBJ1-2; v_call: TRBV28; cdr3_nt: TGTGCCAGCACAGCCACGGGCAGGGACTATGGCTACACCTTC; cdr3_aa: CASTATGRDYGYTF
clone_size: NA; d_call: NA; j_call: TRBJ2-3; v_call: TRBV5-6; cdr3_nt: TGTGCCAGCAGCCCCGAGATTTTAACGACAGATACGCAGTATTTT; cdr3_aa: CASSPEILTTDTQYF
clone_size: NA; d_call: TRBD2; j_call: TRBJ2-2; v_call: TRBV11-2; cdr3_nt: TGTGCCGGTCGGGGGAGGGCGCCCGGGGAGCTGTTTTTT; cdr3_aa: CAGRGRAPGELFF
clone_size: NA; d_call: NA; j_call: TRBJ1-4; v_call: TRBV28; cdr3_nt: TGTGCCAGCAGCTGGGGCAGAGGTAATGAAAAACTGTTTTTT; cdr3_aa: CASSWGRGNEKLFF
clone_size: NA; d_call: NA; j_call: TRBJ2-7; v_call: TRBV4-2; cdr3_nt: TGTGCCAGCAGCCAAGATCCTCTATACCGTAGAAAGCAGTACTTC; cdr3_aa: CASSQDPLYRRKQYF
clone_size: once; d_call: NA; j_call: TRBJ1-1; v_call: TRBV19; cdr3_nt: TGTGCCAGTAGTACCCCCCGGGGGACTGAAGCTTTCTTT; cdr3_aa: CASSTPRGTEAFF
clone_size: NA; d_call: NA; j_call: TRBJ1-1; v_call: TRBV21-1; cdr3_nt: TGTGCCAGCAGATGGGACAGGGGGGAGAGCACTGAAGCTTTCTTT; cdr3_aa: CASRWDRGESTEAFF
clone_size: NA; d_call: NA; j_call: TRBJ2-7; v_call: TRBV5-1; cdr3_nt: TGCGCCAGCGGCCTTAGTACCGGACCTCCCTACGAGCAGTACTTC; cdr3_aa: CASGLSTGPPYEQYF
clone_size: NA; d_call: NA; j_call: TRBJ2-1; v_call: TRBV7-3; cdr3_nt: TGTGCCAGCAGCTTCTCCCCAGGTGGGATCAATGAGCAGTTCTTC; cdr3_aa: CASSFSPGGINEQFF
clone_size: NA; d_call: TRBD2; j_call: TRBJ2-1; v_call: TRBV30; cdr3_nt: TGTGCCTGGAGTGTAGGGCTAGCGGGATTAAATGAGCAGTTCTTC; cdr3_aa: CAWSVGLAGLNEQFF
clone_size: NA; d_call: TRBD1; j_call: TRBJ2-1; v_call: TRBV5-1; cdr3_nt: TGCGCCAGCAGCCAATGGGACAGACCTTTCTATTTTAAGCAGTTCTTC; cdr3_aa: CASSQWDRPFYFKQFF
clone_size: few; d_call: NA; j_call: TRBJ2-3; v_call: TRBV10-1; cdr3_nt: TGCGCCAGCAGTGAGGGGACAAGCACAGATACGCAGTATTTT; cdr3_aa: CASSEGTSTDTQYF
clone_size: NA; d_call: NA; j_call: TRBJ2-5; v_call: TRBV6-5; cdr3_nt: TGTGCCAGCAGTTATCCTTTCAAGACCCAGTACTTC; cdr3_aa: CASSYPFKTQYF
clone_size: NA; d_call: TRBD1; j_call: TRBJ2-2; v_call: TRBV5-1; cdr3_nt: TGCGCCAGCAGCGACAGGGGGACCGGGGAGCTGTTTTTT; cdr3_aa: CASSDRGTGELFF
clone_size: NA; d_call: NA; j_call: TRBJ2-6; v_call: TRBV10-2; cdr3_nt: TGCGCCAGCAAGGTCTCTGGGGCCAACGTCCTGACTTTC; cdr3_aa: CASKVSGANVLTF
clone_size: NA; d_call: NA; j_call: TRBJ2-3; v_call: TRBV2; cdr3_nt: TGTGCCAGCAGTGATTTTAGTGGGAGCGGCCCAGATACGCAGTATTTT; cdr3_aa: CASSDFSGSGPDTQYF
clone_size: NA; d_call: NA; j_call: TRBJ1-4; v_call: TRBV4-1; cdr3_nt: TGCGCCAGCAGCCACCTCACCCTTAATGAAAAACTGTTTTTT; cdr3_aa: CASSHLTLNEKLFF
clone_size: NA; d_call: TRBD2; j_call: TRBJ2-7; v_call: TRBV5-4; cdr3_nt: TGTGCCAGCAGCCCGGGACTAGCGGGAAACCCTCGACGCTACGAGCAGTACTTC; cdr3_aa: CASSPGLAGNPRRYEQYF